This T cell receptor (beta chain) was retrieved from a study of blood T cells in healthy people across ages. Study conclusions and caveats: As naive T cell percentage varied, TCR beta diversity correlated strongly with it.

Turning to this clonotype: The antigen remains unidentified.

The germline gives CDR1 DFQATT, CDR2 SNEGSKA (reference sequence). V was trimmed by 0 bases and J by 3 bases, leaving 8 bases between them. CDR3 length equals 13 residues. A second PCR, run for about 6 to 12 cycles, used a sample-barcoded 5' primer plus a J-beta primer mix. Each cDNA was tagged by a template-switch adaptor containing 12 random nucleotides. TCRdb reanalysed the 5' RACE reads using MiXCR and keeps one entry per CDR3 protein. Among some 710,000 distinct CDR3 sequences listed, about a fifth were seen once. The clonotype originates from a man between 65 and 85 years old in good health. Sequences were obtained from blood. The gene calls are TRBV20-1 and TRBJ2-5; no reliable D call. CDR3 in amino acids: CSARDSLKETQYF. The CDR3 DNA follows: TGCAGTGCTAGAGATAGTCTGAAAGAGACCCAGTACTTC.